This T cell receptor beta chain was obtained from a study of PD-1 blockade in classical Hodgkin lymphoma. After autologous stem cell transplantation all patients relapsed, and prior brentuximab vedotin exposure differed between cohorts. A note on this clone: What it binds is unknown.

The length of the CDR3 is 13 residues. Trimming stripped 6 bases from V and 1 base from J, with 9 bases between. CDR1 is ENHRY, CDR2 SYGVKD, per germline. Some clones are missing from TCRdb's copy, which holds only in-frame ones; the method was immunoSEQ multiplex PCR. In the table there are under 100,000 clones, over 70% of which are singletons. The study, taken as a whole, reports: Underlying causes for the observed repertoire differences were not defined, possibly disease activity or prior therapy. CD4+ but not CD8+ TCR diversity rose significantly by C4D1. Reported findings placed baseline TCR diversity lower in newly diagnosed patients (compared with healthy donors). Complete responders entered with baseline diversity on par with newly diagnosed patients, the results showed.

The source was peripheral blood mononuclear cells (PBMCs), collected at baseline. The receptor was derived from a human donor with classical Hodgkin lymphoma. This chain connects TRBV10-3 to TRBJ1-1; D might be TRBD1 (5 bases). CDR3 DNA sequence: TGTGCCATCAGCCGAACAGGGAACACTGAAGCTTTCTTT. Its protein product is CAISRTGNTEAFF.